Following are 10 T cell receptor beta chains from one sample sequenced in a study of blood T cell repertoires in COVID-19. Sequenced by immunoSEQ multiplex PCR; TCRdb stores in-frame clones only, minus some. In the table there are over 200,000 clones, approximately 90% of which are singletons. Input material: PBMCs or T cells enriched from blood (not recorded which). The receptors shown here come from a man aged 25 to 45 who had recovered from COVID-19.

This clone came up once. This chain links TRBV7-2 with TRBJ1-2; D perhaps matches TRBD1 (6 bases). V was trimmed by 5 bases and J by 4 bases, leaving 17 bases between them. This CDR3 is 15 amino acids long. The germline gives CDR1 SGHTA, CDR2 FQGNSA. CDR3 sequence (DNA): TGTGCCAGCAGCCCTAGGGGGGGCAGCAGCTATGGCTACACCTTC. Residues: CASSPRGGSSYGYTF.

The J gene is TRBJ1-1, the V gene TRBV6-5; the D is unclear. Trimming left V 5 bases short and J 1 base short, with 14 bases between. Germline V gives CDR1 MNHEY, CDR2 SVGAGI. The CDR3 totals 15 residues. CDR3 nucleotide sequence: TGTGCCAGCAGTCCCCGCAACTCACCGAACACTGAAGCTTTCTTT. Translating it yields CASSPRNSPNTEAFF.

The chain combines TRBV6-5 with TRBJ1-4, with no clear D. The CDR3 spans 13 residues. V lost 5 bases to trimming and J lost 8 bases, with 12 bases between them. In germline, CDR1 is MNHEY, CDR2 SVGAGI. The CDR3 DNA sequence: TGTGCCAGCAGTCCTCGAGGCCCCGAAAAACTGTTTTTT. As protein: CASSPRGPEKLFF.

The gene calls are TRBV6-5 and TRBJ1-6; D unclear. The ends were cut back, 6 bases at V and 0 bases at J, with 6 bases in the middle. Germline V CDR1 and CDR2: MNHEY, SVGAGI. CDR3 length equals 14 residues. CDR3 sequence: CASSGSSYNSPLHF. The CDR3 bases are TGTGCCAGCAGCGGGAGCTCCTATAATTCACCCCTCCACTTT.

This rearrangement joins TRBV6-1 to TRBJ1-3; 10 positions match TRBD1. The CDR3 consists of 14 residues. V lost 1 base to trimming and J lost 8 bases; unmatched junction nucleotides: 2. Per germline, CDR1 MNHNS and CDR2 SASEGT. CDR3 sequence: CASSEGQGADTIYF. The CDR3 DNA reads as TGTGCCAGCAGTGAAGGACAGGGGGCAGACACCATATATTTT.

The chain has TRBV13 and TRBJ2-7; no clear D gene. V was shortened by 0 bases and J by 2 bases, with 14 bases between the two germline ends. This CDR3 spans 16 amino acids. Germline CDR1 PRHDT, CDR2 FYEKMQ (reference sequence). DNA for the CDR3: TGTGCCAGCAGCTTAGGCCTCCCTAGTATAGCCTACGAGCAGTACTTC. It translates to CASSLGLPSIAYEQYF.

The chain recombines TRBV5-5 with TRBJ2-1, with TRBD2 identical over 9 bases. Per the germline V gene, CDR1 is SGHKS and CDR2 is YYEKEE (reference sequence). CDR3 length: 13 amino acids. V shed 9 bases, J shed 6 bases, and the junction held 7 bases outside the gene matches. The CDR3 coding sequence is TGTGCCACCGGCGGGCGGGGGGGCAATGAGCAGTTCTTC. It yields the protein CATGGRGGNEQFF. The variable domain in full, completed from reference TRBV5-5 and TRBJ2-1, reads DAGVTQSPTHLIKTRGQQVTLRCSPISGHKSVSWYQQVLGQGPQFIFQYYEKEERGRGNFPDRFSARQFPNYSSELNVNALLLGDSALYLCATGGRGGNEQFFGPGTRLTVL.

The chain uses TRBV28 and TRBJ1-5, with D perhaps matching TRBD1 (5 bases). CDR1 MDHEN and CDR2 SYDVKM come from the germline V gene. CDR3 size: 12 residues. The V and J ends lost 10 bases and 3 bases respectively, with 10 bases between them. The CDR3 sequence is CAMGGNNQPQHF. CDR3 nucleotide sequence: TGTGCCATGGGGGGGAACAATCAGCCCCAGCATTTT.

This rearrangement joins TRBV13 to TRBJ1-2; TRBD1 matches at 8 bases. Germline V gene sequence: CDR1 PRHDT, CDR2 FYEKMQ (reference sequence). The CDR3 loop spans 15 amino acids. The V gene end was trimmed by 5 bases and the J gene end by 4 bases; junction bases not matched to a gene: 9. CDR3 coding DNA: TGTGCCAGCAGCACTCGACAGGGGCTCAGCTATGGCTACACCTTC. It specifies CASSTRQGLSYGYTF. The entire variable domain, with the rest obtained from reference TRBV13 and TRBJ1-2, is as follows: AAGVIQSPRHLIKEKRETATLKCYPIPRHDTVYWYQQGPGQDPQFLISFYEKMQSDKGSIPDRFSAQQFSDYHSELNMSSLELGDSALYFCASSTRQGLSYGYTFGSGTRLTVV.

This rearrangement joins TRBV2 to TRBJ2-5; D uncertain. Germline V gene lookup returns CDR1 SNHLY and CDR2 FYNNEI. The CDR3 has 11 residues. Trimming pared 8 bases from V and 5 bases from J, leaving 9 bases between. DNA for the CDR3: TGTGCCAGCCTCGGTTCCGAGACCCAGTACTTC. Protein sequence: CASLGSETQYF.